This TCR beta chain is drawn from a study of blood T cell repertoires in COVID-19. In the study overall: The samples span acute and convalescent COVID-19 from the United States, Italy and Spain. PBMCs, B-cell-depleted T cells, or T cells were the source of the cDNA or gDNA that made up the material.

How the authors handled the data: Amplification of reference gene primers provided the estimated nucleated cell counts. The table came from immunoSEQ multiplex PCR; TCRdb's copy has only in-frame clones and leaves some out. Clone size and V and J calls were adopted from that table, with D and trimming inferred from the DNA. The sample contains around 300,000 clones, roughly 88% of which appear only once. This TCR came from a woman aged 65 to 85 with acute or convalescent COVID-19. Sequencing was performed on peripheral blood.

CDR3 nucleotides: TGTGCCAGCAGAGGTAGAACAGGCGTGGGGTATGGCTACACCTTC. Translating gives CASRGRTGVGYGYTF. V is TRBV27 and J is TRBJ1-2, with D maybe TRBD1 (5 bases). This CDR3 contains 15 residues. CDR1 MNHEY and CDR2 SMNVEV come from the germline V gene (reference sequence). V gave up 6 bases and J gave up 5 bases, with 19 bases separating them.